This T cell receptor beta chain was found in a study of T cell repertoires in cytomegalovirus infection. At the level of the study: HLA-B-restricted CMV epitopes that are well studied, plus recently identified HLA-C-restricted ones, were used by the study. Both CMV infection and a matching HLA type were indicated by public TCR beta signatures.

TCRdb ran MiXCR on the reads and lists one entry per CDR3 protein. The sample shows a few hundred thousand distinct CDR3 sequences, about 39% of them seen only once. Germline V gene sequence: CDR1 MNHNS, CDR2 SASEGT. The CDR3 consists of 13 residues. Deletions cut 6 bases from V and 5 bases from J, with 11 bases between. This clonotype has a count of ten or more. Its antigen is unidentified. This TCR was recovered from a human donor in good health (CMV status not recorded). Some clones in this sample may be carry-over from other donors' samples. The sample here was cultured PBMCs, taken from culture after CMV antigen stimulation. The chain couples TRBV6-1 to TRBJ1-5, with D tentatively TRBD1 (6 bases). The CDR3 sequence is CASSEGGHQPQHF. The CDR3 nucleotides are TGTGCCAGCAGCGAGGGGGGACATCAGCCCCAGCATTTT.